The clone carrying this TCR beta chain showed up just a few times. Other nucleotide sequences from this sample produce the same CDR3. This entry comes from a study of blood T cell repertoires in COVID-19. Trimming pared 3 bases from V and 4 bases from J, leaving 8 bases between. The CDR3 contains 13 residues. Assay used: immunoSEQ multiplex PCR; TCRdb lists only in-frame clones, some missing. The repertoire has 150,000 or so clones, about 88% of them found once; the top ten carry 18%. Input material: peripheral blood. This chain links TRBV12-3 or TRBV12-4 with TRBJ2-3; TRBD1 is a possible D gene (5 bases). The sequence came from a man between 60 and 75 years old with active or convalescent COVID-19. The CDR3 region has the DNA TGTGCCAGCAGTTTGCTAGGGGCAGATACGCAGTATTTT. Amino acids: CASSLLGADTQYF.